This T cell receptor (beta chain) appears in the sequencing data of a study of CD8 T cells in Susac syndrome. Reverse transcription used roughly 0.5 to 1 ug RNA and random hexamers. TCRdb itself ran the immunoSEQ multiplex PCR reads through MiXCR, one entry per CDR3 protein. The repertoire includes roughly 150,000 distinct CDR3 sequences, roughly 95% of them detected once, and 0.065% to 0.095% sits in the top ten. Germline assignment: CDR1 SGHNT and CDR2 YYREEE (reference sequence). V was trimmed by 1 base and J by 4 bases, leaving 11 bases between them. CDR3 length: 15 residues. This chain uses TRBV5-4 with TRBJ2-2, with a possible D match to TRBD2 (5 bases). Sequencing was carried out using CD4+ T cells from PBMCs. This receptor was obtained from a human donor with Susac syndrome. The CDR3 is CASSLPLAGTGELFF. The CDR3 nucleotides read TGTGCCAGCAGCTTGCCTCTAGCAGGCACCGGGGAGCTGTTTTTT. Full variable domain (rest looked up from reference TRBV5-4 and TRBJ2-2): ETGVTQSPTHLIKTRGQQVTLRCSSQSGHNTVSWYQQALGQGPQFIFQYYREEENGRGNFPPRFSGLQFPNYSSELNVNALELDDSALYLCASSLPLAGTGELFFGEGSRLTVL.